A single sample gave rise to the 21 T cell receptor beta chains below, sequenced in a study of graft-versus-host responses after intestinal transplantation. Profiling relied on immunoSEQ multiplex PCR, and the TCRdb table lists in-frame clones only, not all of them. The sample carries roughly 56,000 clones, about 93% recorded once. The source material was PBMCs, sampled 118 to 130 days after intestinal transplantation. These TCRs come from a human patient who received an intestinal transplant, so some T cells may come from the graft donor.

V and J are TRBV6-6 and TRBJ2-5, with 7 positions matching TRBD1. Germline V gene lookup returns CDR1 MNHNY and CDR2 SVGAGI (reference sequence). Losses at the gene ends were 5 bases for V and 5 bases for J; bases not matched to a gene: 11. The CDR3 length is 15 residues. CDR3 in DNA: TGTGCCAGCAGTCCCTATTACAGGGGCGGGGAGACCCAGTACTTC. Translation gives CASSPYYRGGETQYF.

Of note for this clone: Mismatch with germline at one junction end may stem from a read error. The rearrangement links TRBV15 to TRBJ2-5; 7 nucleotides match TRBD2. Germline V gene sequence: CDR1 LNHNV, CDR2 YYDKDF (reference sequence). The CDR3 is made up of 14 amino acids. The DNA for the CDR3 is TGTGCCACCAGCCTCGGACTAGACGAAGAGACCCAGCACTTC. Translated: CATSLGLDEETQHF. The variable domain in full, completed from reference TRBV15 and TRBJ2-5, reads DAMVIQNPRYQVTQFGKPVTLSCSQTLNHNVMYWYQQKSSQAPKLLFHYYDKDFNNEADTPDNFQSRRPNTSFCFLDIRSPGLGDTAMYLCATSLGLDEETQHFGPGTRLLVL.

This chain joins TRBV28 and TRBJ1-2; D is uncertain. Trimming removed 8 bases at V and 1 base at J, with 8 bases between. The CDR3 runs 12 residues. CDR1 and CDR2 (germline): MDHEN, SYDVKM. This CDR3 reads CASVGDNYGYTF. Written as DNA, the CDR3 is TGTGCCAGCGTCGGGGATAACTATGGCTACACCTTC.

The V call is TRBV7-2, the J call TRBJ2-5, with TRBD1 identical over 8 bases. Germline CDR1 reads SGHTA; CDR2 reads FQGNSA. This CDR3 contains 15 residues. The V gene end was trimmed by 3 bases and the J gene end by 3 bases; junction bases not matched to a gene: 6. The CDR3 DNA reads TGTGCCAGCAGCTTTGGGCCAGGGGGCGAAGAGACCCAGTACTTC. This translates into CASSFGPGGEETQYF.

The V call is TRBV7-9, the J call TRBJ1-1, with D possibly being TRBD1 (6 bases). Germline V lookup: CDR1 SEHNR, CDR2 FQNEAQ (reference sequence). This CDR3 region has 14 residues. V was cut by 3 bases and J by 4 bases, with 12 bases left in between. The CDR3 here is CASSLGGEGTEAFF. DNA of the CDR3: TGTGCCAGCAGCTTGGGGGGCGAGGGCACTGAAGCTTTCTTT.

The V and J genes are TRBV29-1 and TRBJ2-7; tentative D call: TRBD2 (6 bases). Deletions cut 0 bases from V and 6 bases from J, with 15 bases between. The CDR3 is made up of 14 amino acids. Germline V lookup: CDR1 SQVTM, CDR2 ANQGSEA. The CDR3, as DNA: TGCAGCGTTGAAGATGAACCGGGAGACAGCGAGCAGTACTTC. This gives the protein CSVEDEPGDSEQYF.

V gene TRBV20-1 combines with J gene TRBJ1-6; D possibly corresponds to TRBD1 (5 bases). Deletions cut 6 bases from V and 14 bases from J, with 14 bases between. CDR1 is DFQATT and CDR2 is SNEGSKA in the germline V gene (reference sequence). The CDR3 is made up of 11 amino acids. Here the CDR3 reads CSARQSLALHF. The CDR3 nucleotides are TGCAGTGCAAGACAGTCTCTGGCCCTCCACTTT.

V gene TRBV28 combines with J gene TRBJ1-1; TRBD1 matches 7 bases. J lost 0 bases, V lost 1 base, and 11 bases had no gene match. The CDR3 runs to 18 residues. The germline V gene encodes CDR1 MDHEN and CDR2 SYDVKM. In DNA, the CDR3 is TGTGCCAGCAGTTTATCACGACAGGGAGGGGGGATGAACACTGAAGCTTTCTTT. Amino acid sequence: CASSLSRQGGGMNTEAFF.

This clone appeared a single time. The chain joins TRBV10-1 to TRBJ2-5; D gene ambiguous. V dropped 0 bases and J dropped 5 bases, with 13 bases sitting between them. Per the germline V gene, CDR1 is WNHNN and CDR2 is SYGVQD (reference sequence). The CDR3 is 15 residues long. The CDR3 protein is CASSESTFPFETQYF. CDR3 DNA: TGCGCCAGCAGTGAGTCGACTTTCCCTTTTGAGACCCAGTACTTC.

The V call is TRBV28, the J call TRBJ2-6; D perhaps matches TRBD1 (7 bases). The CDR3 has 17 residues. Germline values: CDR1 MDHEN, CDR2 SYDVKM. V lost 7 bases and J 0 bases, leaving 16 bases between the germline ends. The DNA of the CDR3 is TGTGCCAGCAAAAAGACAGGGACTGGCTCTGGGGCCAACGTCCTGACTTTC. Translating gives CASKKTGTGSGANVLTF.

This chain connects TRBV27 to TRBJ2-7; D call uncertain. This CDR3 is 13 amino acids long. Trimming took off 5 bases at V and 2 bases at J, with 10 bases between the two ends. Germline-derived CDR1 and CDR2 are MNHEY and SMNVEV (reference sequence). CDR3 loop: CASSSLGPYEQYF. CDR3 bases: TGTGCCAGCAGTAGCCTAGGGCCCTACGAGCAGTACTTC.

V is TRBV2 and J is TRBJ2-7; 7 positions match TRBD2. CDR1 is SNHLY and CDR2 is FYNNEI in the germline V gene. Losses at the gene ends were 5 bases for V and 2 bases for J; bases not matched to a gene: 3. The CDR3 has 13 residues. This CDR3 is CASSKGGPYEQYF. DNA of the CDR3: TGTGCCAGCAGTAAGGGAGGGCCCTACGAGCAGTACTTC.

The genes are TRBV23-1 and TRBJ2-7; D is uncertain. TRBV23-1 is designated an ORF whose function remains uncertain. V was shortened by 4 bases and J by 4 bases, with 14 bases between the two germline ends. There are 14 residues in the CDR3. In DNA form, the CDR3 reads TGCGCCAGCAGTCTCCGGGTTGGTTGGTACGAGCAGTACTTC. Its translation is CASSLRVGWYEQYF.

V is TRBV6-6 and J is TRBJ1-2, with D uncertain. Germline assignment: CDR1 MNHNY and CDR2 SVGAGI (reference sequence). V was shortened by 5 bases and J by 1 base, with 5 bases between the two germline ends. CDR3 length: 12 residues. The CDR3 region is CASSPINYGYTF. The CDR3 region has the DNA TGTGCCAGCAGTCCAATTAACTATGGCTACACCTTC.

This chain joins TRBV6-1 and TRBJ1-2, with TRBD1 matching 9 bases. The CDR3 contains 14 residues. From germline, CDR1 is MNHNS and CDR2 SASEGT. J was trimmed by 4 bases and V by 5 bases; bases with no gene match: 5. CDR3 region: CASSLGQGPYGYTF. DNA for the CDR3: TGTGCCAGCAGTCTTGGACAGGGGCCCTATGGCTACACCTTC.

The J gene is TRBJ1-5, the V gene TRBV7-2; no reliable D call. Trimming took off 1 base at V and 0 bases at J, with 13 bases between the two ends. CDR1 is SGHTA, CDR2 FQGNSA, per germline. The CDR3 runs to 17 residues. This CDR3 reads CASSLGNIYDSNQPQHF. The CDR3 DNA follows: TGTGCCAGCAGCTTAGGGAACATATATGATAGCAATCAGCCCCAGCATTTT. The full variable domain, its missing parts supplied by reference TRBV7-2 and TRBJ1-5, is GAGVSQSPSNKVTEKGKDVELRCDPISGHTALYWYRQSLGQGLEFLIYFQGNSAPDKSGLPSDRFSAERTGGSVSTLTIQRTQQEDSAVYLCASSLGNIYDSNQPQHFGDGTRLSIL.

J is TRBJ2-7 and V is TRBV5-6; 12 bases are shared with TRBD2. CDR1 and CDR2 from the germline V gene are SGHDT and YYEEEE. V was pared by 0 bases and J by 11 bases, with 9 bases of the junction left unmatched. CDR3 length: 15 residues. In DNA form, the CDR3 reads TGTGCCAGCAGCTTGGTCCAAGGGACTAGCGGGTTGAAGTACTTC. This sequence encodes CASSLVQGTSGLKYF.

This sequence joins TRBV28 and TRBJ1-1, with D possibly matching TRBD1 (5 bases). V lost 8 bases, J lost 4 bases, and 14 bases lay in between. The germline V gene encodes CDR1 MDHEN and CDR2 SYDVKM. The CDR3 has 13 residues. The CDR3 is CASCLAGPTEAFF. CDR3 sequence (DNA): TGTGCCAGCTGTCTGGCGGGACCCACTGAAGCTTTCTTT.

This rearrangement joins TRBV9 to TRBJ2-7; 7 bases match TRBD2. The CDR3 totals 15 residues. Germline loops: CDR1 SGDLS, CDR2 YYNGEE. Trimming removed 0 bases from V and 0 bases from J; junction bases left unmatched: 3. The CDR3 loop reads CASSVAGDYSYEQYF. In DNA, the CDR3 is TGTGCCAGCAGCGTAGCTGGGGACTACTCCTACGAGCAGTACTTC.

This clone was picked up a small number of times. This rearrangement joins TRBV10-3 to TRBJ2-7; 11 nucleotides agree with TRBD2. J was trimmed by 2 bases and V by 3 bases; bases with no gene match: 3. The V gene's germline CDR1 is ENHRY and CDR2 SYGVKD. This CDR3 is 15 amino acids long. The chain's CDR3 is CAISDDSGRAYEQYF. The CDR3 nucleotides read TGTGCCATCAGTGATGATAGCGGGAGGGCCTACGAGCAGTACTTC.

The V and J genes are TRBV7-2 and TRBJ2-3; no reliable D call. This CDR3 comprises 12 residues. Germline V lookup: CDR1 SGHTA, CDR2 FQGNSA. Trimming stripped 5 bases from V and 1 base from J, with 4 bases between. The CDR3 is CASSLRTDTQYF. The CDR3 nucleotides read TGTGCCAGCAGCCTCCGCACAGATACGCAGTATTTT.